This TCR beta chain was captured in a study of CD8 T cells in ankylosing spondylitis. Notes on the study in general: Reportedly, disease-linked clones are significantly enriched in ankylosing spondylitis patients' matched synovial fluid.

TCRdb passed the 5' RACE reads through MiXCR, listing each CDR3 protein once. The sample contains around 250,000 distinct CDR3 sequences, roughly 10% of which appear only once. This clonotype was seen repeatedly, ten times or more. Its target is unknown. V shed 0 bases and J 7 bases; nucleotides not matched to a gene: 7. Germline CDR1 LGHDT, CDR2 YNNKEL (reference sequence). The CDR3 is 16 amino acids. The gene calls are TRBV3-1 and TRBJ2-1; 9 bases are a match to TRBD2. Source material: blood, either unsorted or a sorted T cell fraction (not recorded which). The source of this sequence is a male donor with ankylosing spondylitis or in good health (not recorded which). DNA for the CDR3: TGTGCCAGCAGCCAAGATATTCTAGCGGGGATGAATGAGCAGTTCTTC. Translating it yields CASSQDILAGMNEQFF.